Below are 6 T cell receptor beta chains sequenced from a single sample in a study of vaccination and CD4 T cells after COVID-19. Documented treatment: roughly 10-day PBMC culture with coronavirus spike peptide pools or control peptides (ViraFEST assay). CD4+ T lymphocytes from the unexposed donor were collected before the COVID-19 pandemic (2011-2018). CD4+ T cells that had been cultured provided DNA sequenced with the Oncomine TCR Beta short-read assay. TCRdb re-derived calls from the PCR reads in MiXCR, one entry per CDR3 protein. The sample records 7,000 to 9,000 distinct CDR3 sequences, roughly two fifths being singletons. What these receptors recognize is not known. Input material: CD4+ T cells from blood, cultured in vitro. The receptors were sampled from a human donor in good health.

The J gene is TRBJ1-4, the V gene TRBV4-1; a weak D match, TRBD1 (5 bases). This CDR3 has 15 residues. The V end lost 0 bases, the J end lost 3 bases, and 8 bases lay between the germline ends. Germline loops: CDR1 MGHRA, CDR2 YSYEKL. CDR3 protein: CASSQEGRANEKLFF. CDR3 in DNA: TGCGCCAGCAGCCAAGAGGGGCGGGCTAATGAAAAACTGTTTTTT.

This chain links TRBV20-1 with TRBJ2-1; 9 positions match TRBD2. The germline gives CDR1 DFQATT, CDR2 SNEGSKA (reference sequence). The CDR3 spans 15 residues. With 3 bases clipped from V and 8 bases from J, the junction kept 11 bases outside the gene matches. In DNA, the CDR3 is TGCAGTGCTAGTATCCGCGGGAGGGCCGGCGATGAGCAGTTCTTC. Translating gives CSASIRGRAGDEQFF.

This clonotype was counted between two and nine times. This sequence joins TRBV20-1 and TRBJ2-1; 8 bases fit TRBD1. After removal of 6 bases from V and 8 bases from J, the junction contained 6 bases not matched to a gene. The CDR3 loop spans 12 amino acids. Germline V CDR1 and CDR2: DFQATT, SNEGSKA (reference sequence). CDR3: CSATDRGDEQFF. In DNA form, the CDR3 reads TGCAGTGCGACCGACAGGGGCGATGAGCAGTTCTTC.

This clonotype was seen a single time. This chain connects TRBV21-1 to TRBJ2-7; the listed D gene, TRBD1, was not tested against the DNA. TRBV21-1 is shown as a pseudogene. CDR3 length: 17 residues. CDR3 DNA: TGTGCCGGCAGCACGGGGACAGGGACACCTCATCTTTACGAGCAGTACTTC. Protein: CAGSTGTGTPHLYEQYF.

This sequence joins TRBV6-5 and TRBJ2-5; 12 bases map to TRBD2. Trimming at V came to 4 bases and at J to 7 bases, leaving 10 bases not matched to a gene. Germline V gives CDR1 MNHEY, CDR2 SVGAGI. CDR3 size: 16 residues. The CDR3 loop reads CASSSGLAGRGGTQYF. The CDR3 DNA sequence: TGTGCCAGCAGTTCTGGACTAGCGGGGAGGGGAGGGACCCAGTACTTC.

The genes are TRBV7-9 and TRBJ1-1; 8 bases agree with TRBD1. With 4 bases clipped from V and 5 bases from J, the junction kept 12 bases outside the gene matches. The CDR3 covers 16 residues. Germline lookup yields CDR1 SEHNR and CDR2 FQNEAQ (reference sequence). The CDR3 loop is CASSYLAGGGGTEAFF. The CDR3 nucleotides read TGTGCCAGCAGCTACTTGGCAGGGGGCGGTGGGACTGAAGCTTTCTTT.